Presented here are 2 T cell receptor beta chains from one specimen sequenced in a study of blood T cells in healthy people across ages. A second PCR of roughly 7 to 11 cycles used a sample-barcoded 5' primer and a J-beta primer mix. TCRdb called the 5' RACE reads again in MiXCR, with one record for every CDR3 protein. The table has 1.6 million or so distinct CDR3 sequences, 30% to 35% seen once; the top ten hold over 9%. The sequenced material came from blood. The origin of the receptors is a woman between 25 and 40 years old in good health.

V and J are TRBV25-1 and TRBJ2-1; possible D gene TRBD1, 6 bases. The CDR3 spans 13 residues. Germline-derived CDR1 and CDR2 are MGHDK and SYGVNS. Trimming left V 1 base short and J 7 bases short, with 8 bases between. CDR3 protein: CASSEWGQNEQFF. In DNA, the CDR3 is TGTGCCAGCAGTGAATGGGGACAAAATGAGCAGTTCTTC.

This clonotype was seen only a few times. The V and J genes are TRBV10-2 and TRBJ2-7; TRBD2 agrees at 7 bases. From germline, CDR1 is WSHSY and CDR2 SAAADI. The CDR3 totals 14 residues. V gave up 4 bases and J gave up 6 bases; unmatched junction bases: 9. CDR3 coding DNA: TGCGCCAGCAGTGGAAGCGGGATGTCTGTCGAGCAGTACTTC. Translated, it gives CASSGSGMSVEQYF.